A single sample gave rise to the 30 T cell receptor beta chains below, sequenced in a study of shared clonotypes between healthy human individuals. Terminally differentiated effector memory CD45RA+ cells were excluded by CCR7 positive selection of CD45RO-negative cells. Sequencing used immunoSEQ multiplex PCR; TCRdb keeps in-frame clones, though not all of them. The repertoire holds under 2,000,000 clones, with just under 95% as singletons. Sequenced input: naive CD8+ T cells sorted from blood. All receptors come from a man between 18 and 29 years old in good health.

V gene TRBV2 combines with J gene TRBJ2-7, with 7 bases fitting TRBD1. The V gene's germline CDR1 is SNHLY and CDR2 FYNNEI. The ends lost 2 bases at V and 4 bases at J; junction bases unmatched: 5. CDR3 length equals 14 residues. The CDR3 nucleotides read TGTGCCAGCAGTGAATTCAGGGGGTTGTACGAGCAGTACTTC. It translates to CASSEFRGLYEQYF.

The chain employs TRBV18 and TRBJ2-1; a weak D match, TRBD1 (5 bases). The germline CDR1 and CDR2 sequences are KGHSH and LQKENI. CDR3 size: 14 residues. V was trimmed by 5 bases and J by 7 bases, leaving 15 bases between them. The CDR3 spells CASSETGLRNEQFF. CDR3 nucleotide sequence: TGTGCCAGCTCAGAAACAGGTTTGAGGAATGAGCAGTTCTTC.

Worth noting for this clone: The sample contains more than one DNA sequence encoding this CDR3. The CDR3 DNA is TGTGCCAGCAGCTTACGAGGACTCTCCTACGAGCAGTACTTC. It yields the protein CASSLRGLSYEQYF. The chain is built from TRBV13 and TRBJ2-7; a weak D match, TRBD2 (5 bases). V was clipped by 2 bases and J by 0 bases, with 8 bases between them. The germline gives CDR1 PRHDT, CDR2 FYEKMQ (reference sequence). There are 14 residues in the CDR3.

This clone was counted once. V and J are TRBV5-5 and TRBJ2-7; D remains unclear. V was clipped by 5 bases and J by 4 bases, with 13 bases between them. The CDR3 covers 13 residues. Per the germline V gene, CDR1 is SGHKS and CDR2 is YYEKEE (reference sequence). CDR3 loop: CASSFGYTYEQYF. CDR3 DNA: TGTGCCAGCAGTTTTGGGTATACGTACGAGCAGTACTTC.

This chain connects TRBV4-1 to TRBJ2-5, with D maybe TRBD1 (6 bases). From germline, CDR1 is MGHRA and CDR2 YSYEKL. CDR3 size: 15 residues. Trimming took off 4 bases at V and 0 bases at J, with 12 bases between the two ends. The CDR3 is CASSRIDRYQETQYF. The CDR3 coding sequence is TGCGCCAGCAGCCGGATCGACAGGTACCAAGAGACCCAGTACTTC.

The chain links TRBV7-9 to TRBJ2-7; D possibly matches TRBD1 or TRBD2 (5 bases each). Trimming took off 6 bases at V and 5 bases at J, with 14 bases between the two ends. Germline V lookup: CDR1 SEHNR, CDR2 FQNEAQ (reference sequence). The length of the CDR3 is 13 residues. The CDR3 reads CASSPAGTHEQYF. In DNA form, the CDR3 reads TGTGCCAGCAGTCCGGCAGGGACCCACGAGCAGTACTTC.

V gene TRBV7-9 combines with J gene TRBJ2-1; D possibly uses TRBD1 or TRBD2 (5 bases each). V was clipped by 8 bases and J by 2 bases, with 16 bases between them. Germline loops: CDR1 SEHNR, CDR2 FQNEAQ (reference sequence). The CDR3 is 15 amino acids. CDR3 in amino acids: CASGPGTATYNEQFF. The CDR3 DNA follows: TGTGCCAGCGGCCCAGGGACGGCAACCTACAATGAGCAGTTCTTC.

The chain uses TRBV4-1 and TRBJ2-7; no clear D gene. The CDR3 has 16 amino acids. V was pared by 4 bases and J by 2 bases, with 18 bases between. CDR1 and CDR2 from the germline V gene are MGHRA and YSYEKL. CDR3 sequence (DNA): TGCGCCAGCAGCCCAACCGGTATCCCGGGCGCCTACGAGCAGTACTTC. As protein: CASSPTGIPGAYEQYF.

The chain carries TRBV5-6 and TRBJ1-2, with a possible D match to TRBD1 (6 bases). The CDR3 consists of 15 residues. Trimming took off 0 bases at V and 1 base at J, with 10 bases between the two ends. Germline V gene sequence: CDR1 SGHDT, CDR2 YYEEEE. The CDR3 reads CASSLVPGDNYGYTF. The CDR3 DNA is TGTGCCAGCAGCTTGGTTCCAGGGGATAACTATGGCTACACCTTC.

The rearrangement uses TRBV28 and TRBJ2-7; TRBD1 might be the D (5 bases). From germline, CDR1 is MDHEN and CDR2 SYDVKM. The CDR3 runs 16 residues. Trimming removed 5 bases from V and 2 bases from J, with 19 bases in between. The CDR3 region has the DNA TGTGCCAGCAGTACCCCCGTTGATACAGGAGCCTACGAGCAGTACTTC. This translates into CASSTPVDTGAYEQYF.

This chain connects TRBV29-1 to TRBJ2-6, with D tentatively TRBD2 (6 bases). From germline, CDR1 is SQVTM and CDR2 ANQGSEA. The CDR3 spans 17 residues. V lost 7 bases to trimming and J lost 1 base, with 20 bases between them. Here the CDR3 reads CSAAGQDLDSGANVLTF. The CDR3 DNA sequence: TGCAGCGCGGCGGGGCAGGACCTTGATTCTGGGGCCAACGTCCTGACTTTC.

This sequence joins TRBV4-2 and TRBJ2-7; no definite D call. The CDR3 length is 14 residues. Deletions cut 3 bases from V and 2 bases from J, with 11 bases between. Germline CDR1 reads LGHNA; CDR2 reads YNFKEQ. The CDR3 region has the DNA TGTGCCAGCAGCCAGATGACTTACACCTACGAGCAGTACTTC. This translates into CASSQMTYTYEQYF.

The V call is TRBV6-5, the J call TRBJ2-2, with a tentative D call TRBD1 (6 bases). The CDR3 is 16 residues long. Trimming removed 4 bases at V and 3 bases at J, with 15 bases between. CDR1 MNHEY and CDR2 SVGAGI come from the germline V gene. In DNA, the CDR3 is TGTGCCAGCAGTTTGTCAGGGGTGGAAGACACCGGGGAGCTGTTTTTT. It codes for CASSLSGVEDTGELFF.

The J gene is TRBJ2-7, the V gene TRBV2; 9 positions match TRBD1. This CDR3 has 16 residues. CDR1 is SNHLY, CDR2 FYNNEI, per germline. V trimming: 1 base; J trimming: 5 bases; junction bases outside the gene matches: 9. The DNA for the CDR3 is TGTGCCAGCAGTGAAGGGTGGGACAGGGTCTACCACGAGCAGTACTTC. Its translation is CASSEGWDRVYHEQYF.

On this clone: The sample holds other DNA sequences that translate to the same CDR3. This chain uses TRBV30 with TRBJ1-2; no reliable D call. Trimming cost V 1 base and J 5 bases, with 5 bases left between them. Per the germline V gene, CDR1 is GTSNPN and CDR2 is SVGIG (reference sequence). The CDR3 is 11 amino acids. For the CDR3, the DNA is TGTGCCTGGAGTGGGGGATATGGCTACACCTTC. This gives the protein CAWSGGYGYTF.

The genes are TRBV9 and TRBJ2-1; D might be TRBD2 (6 bases). Germline CDR1 SGDLS, CDR2 YYNGEE. The length of the CDR3 is 15 residues. The ends were cut back, 3 bases at V and 2 bases at J, with 12 bases in the middle. The CDR3 here is CASSGSGLPYNEQFF. CDR3 nucleotide sequence: TGTGCCAGCAGCGGAAGCGGGCTTCCCTACAATGAGCAGTTCTTC.

The V and J genes are TRBV5-1 and TRBJ1-1; no definite D call. V lost 4 bases to trimming and J lost 1 base, with 14 bases between them. The germline V gene encodes CDR1 SGHRS and CDR2 YFSETQ. The CDR3 runs 15 residues. The CDR3 region has the DNA TGCGCCAGCAGCCTCGGTGGGCTTGAGAACACTGAAGCTTTCTTT. As protein: CASSLGGLENTEAFF. Drawing the rest from reference TRBV5-1 and TRBJ1-1, the complete variable domain is KAGVTQTPRYLIKTRGQQVTLSCSPISGHRSVSWYQQTPGQGLQFLFEYFSETQRNKGNFPGRFSGRQFSNSRSEMNVSTLELGDSALYLCASSLGGLENTEAFFGQGTRLTVV.

This clone was detected once. The chain recombines TRBV11-3 with TRBJ2-3; D perhaps matches TRBD2 (5 bases). Germline V gene data show CDR1 as SGHNT and CDR2 as YENEEA. The CDR3 covers 15 residues. V dropped 5 bases and J dropped 0 bases, with 12 bases sitting between them. The chain's CDR3 is CASSPDYASTDTQYF. The CDR3 coding sequence is TGTGCCAGCAGCCCAGACTACGCGAGCACAGATACGCAGTATTTT.

The V and J genes are TRBV27 and TRBJ1-2, with TRBD1 matching over 11 bases. The CDR3 has 14 residues. Unmatched junction bases numbered 2, after V lost 4 bases and J lost 4 bases. Germline V gene sequence: CDR1 MNHEY, CDR2 SMNVEV (reference sequence). The CDR3 DNA reads as TGTGCCAGCAGTTGGACAGGGGGCGGCTATGGCTACACCTTC. Amino acid sequence: CASSWTGGGYGYTF.

V usage is TRBV7-9 and J usage is TRBJ2-7, with 10 nucleotides matching TRBD1. J lost 3 bases, V lost 5 bases, and 10 bases had no gene match. Germline assignment: CDR1 SEHNR and CDR2 FQNEAQ (reference sequence). The CDR3 extends over 16 amino acids. This CDR3 is CASSTPDRGRIYEQYF. CDR3 nucleotide sequence: TGTGCCAGCAGCACCCCGGACAGGGGGAGAATCTACGAGCAGTACTTC.

This clone has only one observation. The chain has TRBV7-8 and TRBJ2-7, with TRBD2 matching 10 bases. With 2 bases clipped from V and 9 bases from J, the junction kept 13 bases outside the gene matches. The CDR3 covers 16 residues. Germline lookup yields CDR1 SGHVS and CDR2 FQNEAQ. The CDR3 spells CASSLLAGDTRMWQYF. The CDR3 bases are TGTGCCAGCAGCTTACTAGCGGGAGACACCCGTATGTGGCAGTACTTC.

A remark on this clone: The sample contains more than one DNA sequence encoding this CDR3. This chain connects TRBV6-5 to TRBJ2-7; D unclear. V was cut by 8 bases and J by 4 bases, with 15 bases left in between. Germline V gives CDR1 MNHEY, CDR2 SVGAGI. CDR3 length: 13 residues. The CDR3 coding sequence is TGTGCCAGCTCCCCATCGGATTCATACGAGCAGTACTTC. Translated: CASSPSDSYEQYF.

V is TRBV6-5 and J is TRBJ2-1, with 7 positions matching TRBD1. Germline trimming cut 2 bases from V and 4 bases from J; bases unmatched to any gene: 2. Germline-derived CDR1 and CDR2 are MNHEY and SVGAGI. The CDR3 spans 14 residues. CDR3 nucleotides: TGTGCCAGCAGTTACGAGGGGGCTTACAATGAGCAGTTCTTC. Its protein product is CASSYEGAYNEQFF.

The CDR3 here is CASSRTSAGVGNSPLHF. In nucleotides, the CDR3 is TGCGCCAGCAGTCGAACCTCAGCGGGGGTCGGTAATTCACCCCTCCACTTT. The V and J genes are TRBV23-1 and TRBJ1-6; a weak D match, TRBD1 (5 bases). TRBV23-1 is flagged as an ORF with uncertain function. The germline V and J ends were trimmed by 4 bases and 6 bases, with 19 bases remaining between them. This CDR3 contains 17 residues.

The chain uses TRBV5-1 and TRBJ1-1, with 11 bases aligning to TRBD1. V shed 4 bases, J shed 0 bases, and the junction held 5 bases outside the gene matches. CDR3 size: 16 residues. The germline gives CDR1 SGHRS, CDR2 YFSETQ. CDR3 DNA: TGCGCCAGCAGCGGGGACAGGGGGTACATGAACACTGAAGCTTTCTTT. It encodes CASSGDRGYMNTEAFF. The entire variable domain, with the rest obtained from reference TRBV5-1 and TRBJ1-1, is as follows: KAGVTQTPRYLIKTRGQQVTLSCSPISGHRSVSWYQQTPGQGLQFLFEYFSETQRNKGNFPGRFSGRQFSNSRSEMNVSTLELGDSALYLCASSGDRGYMNTEAFFGQGTRLTVV.

J is TRBJ2-1 and V is TRBV7-9; TRBD1 matches 7 bases. This CDR3 region has 14 residues. V shed 8 bases, J shed 8 bases, and the junction held 12 bases outside the gene matches. Germline-derived CDR1 and CDR2 are SEHNR and FQNEAQ (reference sequence). CDR3 in amino acids: CASGRQGEGDEQFF. The CDR3 bases are TGTGCCAGCGGTAGACAGGGAGAAGGCGATGAGCAGTTCTTC.

The rearrangement uses TRBV10-2 and TRBJ2-1, with 11 positions matching TRBD2. The trim removed 6 bases at V and 8 bases at J, leaving 18 bases unmatched. CDR1 is WSHSY and CDR2 is SAAADI in the germline V gene. The CDR3 runs to 18 residues. The CDR3 protein is CASSDPRVIAGGSDEQFF. The CDR3 DNA reads as TGCGCCAGCAGCGATCCTCGGGTGATAGCGGGAGGGTCGGATGAGCAGTTCTTC.

This sequence joins TRBV5-1 and TRBJ2-3; 8 nucleotides match TRBD2. The trim removed 3 bases at V and 5 bases at J, leaving 14 bases unmatched. The CDR3 is 17 residues long. Germline CDR1 is SGHRS and CDR2 is YFSETQ. The DNA for the CDR3 is TGCGCCAGCAGCTCGGCTGCTAGCGGGCGGGCAGAAGATACGCAGTATTTT. Its translation is CASSSAASGRAEDTQYF.

Worth noting for this clone: This sample includes further DNA sequences coding for the same CDR3. This chain joins TRBV7-9 and TRBJ1-3; D remains unclear. The CDR3 extends over 12 amino acids. V was trimmed by 5 bases and J by 4 bases, leaving 6 bases between them. Per the germline V gene, CDR1 is SEHNR and CDR2 is FQNEAQ (reference sequence). CDR3: CASSPQGNTIYF. The CDR3 DNA reads as TGTGCCAGCAGCCCACAGGGAAACACCATATATTTT. Drawing the rest from reference TRBV7-9 and TRBJ1-3, the complete variable domain is DTGVSQNPRHKITKRGQNVTFRCDPISEHNRLYWYRQTLGQGPEFLTYFQNEAQLEKSRLLSDRFSAERPKGSFSTLEIQRTEQGDSAMYLCASSPQGNTIYFGEGSWLTVV.

The chain is built from TRBV9 and TRBJ2-5, with D hard to call. V lost 6 bases and J 5 bases, leaving 17 bases between the germline ends. Germline V CDR1 and CDR2: SGDLS, YYNGEE. The CDR3 length is 14 residues. The CDR3 DNA reads as TGTGCCAGCACTGGTCCGGGCCCCGAGGAGACCCAGTACTTC. It encodes CASTGPGPEETQYF.